Presented here are 8 T cell receptor beta chains from one specimen sequenced in a study of early T cells in non-severe SARS-CoV-2 infection. TCRdb called the 5' RACE reads again in MiXCR, with one record for every CDR3 protein. This sample has some 30,000 distinct CDR3 sequences, with around 4% found just once. Sequenced input: whole blood. These receptors were obtained from an adult who was a healthcare worker with PCR-confirmed SARS-CoV-2 infection or an uninfected control (not recorded which).

This clonotype was recorded many times. The genes are TRBV24-1 and TRBJ2-6; D ambiguous. Trimming took off 1 base at V and 4 bases at J, with 4 bases between the two ends. The CDR3 covers 14 residues. CDR1 is KGHDR and CDR2 is SFDVKD in the germline V gene. CDR3 nucleotides: TGTGCCACCAGTGATTTAGGAGGGGCCAACGTCCTGACTTTC. This translates into CATSDLGGANVLTF.

This clonotype appeared many times. This chain uses TRBV21-1 with TRBJ2-6; TRBD1 is the table's D call, not checked against the DNA. TRBV21-1 is noted as a pseudogene. The CDR3 loop spans 18 amino acids. CDR3 nucleotide sequence: TGTGCCAGCAGCGTACCGGGACAGCGTCTCTCTGGGGCCAACGTCCTGACTTTC. This codes for CASSVPGQRLSGANVLTF.

This clonotype has a count of ten or more. The V call is TRBV5-1, the J call TRBJ2-1, with 10 nucleotides matching TRBD2. CDR1 and CDR2 (germline): SGHRS, YFSETQ. V lost 6 bases and J lost 6; bases outside the gene matches: 9. This CDR3 is 15 amino acids long. The CDR3 here is CASTTTSGVGNEQFF. In DNA, the CDR3 is TGCGCCAGCACCACTACTAGCGGGGTTGGCAATGAGCAGTTCTTC.

This clonotype was found many times. The rearrangement links TRBV21-1 to TRBJ1-6; TRBD1 reflects the table's D call only, with no check against the DNA. TRBV21-1 is a known pseudogene. This CDR3 is 17 amino acids long. The CDR3 DNA follows: TGTGCCAGCAGCCTACAACCCGGACGGAAAAATAATTCACCCCTCCACTTT. Translating gives CASSLQPGRKNNSPLHF.

This chain uses TRBV20-1 with TRBJ2-1, with D unresolved. The CDR3 has 13 residues. The ends were cut back, 3 bases at V and 4 bases at J, with 10 bases in the middle. Germline loops: CDR1 DFQATT, CDR2 SNEGSKA (reference sequence). The CDR3 protein is CSASGQPYNEQFF. DNA for the CDR3: TGCAGTGCTAGTGGTCAACCTTACAATGAGCAGTTCTTC.

This clonotype showed up just a few times. The gene calls are TRBV6-2 or TRBV6-3 and TRBJ2-1; 12 positions match TRBD2. This CDR3 is built from 14 residues. Germline lookup yields CDR1 MNHEY and CDR2 SVGEGT. The ends lost 8 bases at V and 6 bases at J; junction bases unmatched: 5. CDR3 loop: CASGLAGGSNEQFF. CDR3 coding DNA: TGTGCCAGCGGCCTAGCGGGAGGGAGCAATGAGCAGTTCTTC.

The table lists this clonotype with many counts. The chain recombines TRBV20-1 with TRBJ1-5; the D gene is possibly TRBD1 (6 bases). The CDR3 is 13 amino acids. Germline values: CDR1 DFQATT, CDR2 SNEGSKA (reference sequence). Trimming removed 6 bases from V and 2 bases from J, with 11 bases in between. CDR3 nucleotide sequence: TGCAGTGCGGTTGAGGGGGGCAATCAGCCCCAGCATTTT. This sequence encodes CSAVEGGNQPQHF.

This clonotype was found many times. V usage is TRBV18 and J usage is TRBJ2-1; D unclear. Germline loops: CDR1 KGHSH, CDR2 LQKENI. Trimming took off 2 bases at V and 7 bases at J, with 12 bases between the two ends. This CDR3 region has 14 residues. The DNA of the CDR3 is TGTGCCAGCTCACCAGTGAGCCTGGGAAATGAGCAGTTCTTC. This sequence encodes CASSPVSLGNEQFF.